Listed here are 15 T cell receptor beta chains from one sample, sequenced in a study of T cells in Graves' hyperthyroidism and ophthalmopathy. RNA transcripts yielded amplified TCR beta CDR3 regions. HTBI primers drove first-round RT-PCR of the TCR CDR3. From the multiplex PCR reads, TCRdb called clonotypes with MiXCR, one entry per CDR3 protein. The data hold roughly 640,000 distinct CDR3 sequences, with 16% observed a single time. The sequenced material came from blood. These receptors were collected from a woman between 40 and 55 years old with Graves' ophthalmopathy.

This rearrangement joins TRBV18 to TRBJ1-5, with a possible D match to TRBD1 (5 bases). This CDR3 contains 14 residues. V dropped 5 bases and J dropped 2 bases, with 10 bases sitting between them. CDR1 KGHSH and CDR2 LQKENI come from the germline V gene. In DNA form, the CDR3 reads TGTGCCAGCTCAGGGGGAACGGGCAATCAGCCCCAGCATTTT. This encodes CASSGGTGNQPQHF.

This chain joins TRBV7-8 and TRBJ2-3, with a weak D call TRBD1 (7 bases). The CDR3 covers 17 residues. V dropped 3 bases and J dropped 5 bases, with 21 bases sitting between them. Germline CDR1 reads SGHVS; CDR2 reads FQNEAQ. The CDR3 coding sequence is TGTGCCAGCAGCTTCCTTTCAGGGGGGCGGGGAGGAGATACGCAGTATTTT. Protein: CASSFLSGGRGGDTQYF. Together with reference TRBV7-8 and TRBJ2-3, the CDR3 gives the full variable domain: GAGVSQSPRYKVAKRGQDVALRCDPISGHVSLFWYQQALGQGPEFLTYFQNEAQLDKSGLPSDRFFAERPEGSVSTLKIQRTQQEDSAVYLCASSFLSGGRGGDTQYFGPGTRLTVL.

Many counts were recorded for this clonotype. The V call is TRBV6-1, the J call TRBJ2-2, with D possibly being TRBD2 (6 bases). V shed 5 bases and J shed 0 bases, with 13 bases lying between them. The CDR3 is made up of 16 amino acids. Per the germline V gene, CDR1 is MNHNS and CDR2 is SASEGT. The CDR3 DNA reads as TGTGCCAGCAGTCCCGGGACTGTCGCGAACACCGGGGAGCTGTTTTTT. Translation gives CASSPGTVANTGELFF.

This clonotype showed up just a few times. The rearrangement links TRBV5-1 to TRBJ1-2, with 9 bases aligning to TRBD1. There are 14 residues in the CDR3. CDR1 is SGHRS, CDR2 YFSETQ, per germline. V lost 4 bases to trimming and J lost 3 bases; unmatched junction nucleotides: 4. CDR3 residues: CASSEGQGHYGYTF. The CDR3 DNA reads as TGCGCCAGCAGCGAGGGACAGGGACACTATGGCTACACCTTC.

In this sample, this clonotype turned up many times. The chain couples TRBV2 to TRBJ2-6; 9 bases fit TRBD1. The V gene end was trimmed by 7 bases and the J gene end by 0 bases; junction bases not matched to a gene: 4. The CDR3 runs to 16 residues. Germline values: CDR1 SNHLY, CDR2 FYNNEI. The CDR3 sequence is CASTLQGASGANVLTF. The CDR3 nucleotides are TGTGCCAGCACCCTACAGGGGGCCTCTGGGGCCAACGTCCTGACTTTC.

Only a few counts were recorded for this clonotype. The chain has TRBV30 and TRBJ1-3; 7 bases match TRBD1. The J segment lost 0 bases and the V segment lost 2 bases, leaving 4 bases of the junction unmatched. The germline CDR1 and CDR2 sequences are GTSNPN and SVGIG (reference sequence). This CDR3 contains 15 residues. CDR3 protein: CAWSLGGLSGNTIYF. The CDR3 nucleotides read TGTGCCTGGAGTTTAGGGGGCCTCTCTGGAAACACCATATATTTT.

On this clonotype itself: Here the CDR3 omits its conserved ending phenylalanine or tryptophan, so a read error is the likely source. The rearrangement joins TRBV5-1 to TRBJ1-1; D is unresolved. Looked up from germline, CDR1 is SGHRS and CDR2 is YFSETQ. This CDR3 has 14 residues. The V and J ends lost 2 bases and 0 bases respectively, with 8 bases between them. The CDR3 spells CASSLRTVNTEAFS. CDR3 DNA sequence: TGCGCCAGCAGCTTACGCACAGTGAACACTGAAGCTTTCTCT.

This clonotype was found a few times. The J gene is TRBJ2-1, the V gene TRBV5-4, with 8 bases identical to TRBD2. In germline, CDR1 is SGHNT, CDR2 YYREEE (reference sequence). This CDR3 has 15 residues. Losses at the gene ends were 7 bases for V and 7 bases for J; bases not matched to a gene: 13. This CDR3 is CASFPQRGIENEQFF. CDR3 DNA: TGTGCCAGCTTCCCGCAGCGGGGGATAGAGAATGAGCAGTTCTTC.

This clonotype was found many times. This chain connects TRBV27 to TRBJ2-1, with 10 nucleotides matching TRBD2. The germline V gene has CDR1 MNHEY and CDR2 SMNVEV (reference sequence). Germline trimming cut 8 bases from V and 1 base from J; bases unmatched to any gene: 5. This CDR3 has 15 amino acids. CDR3 nucleotide sequence: TGTGCCAGCCGAAGACTAGCGGGTTCCTACAATGAGCAGTTCTTC. Translation gives CASRRLAGSYNEQFF.

This clonotype has a count of ten or more. The genes are TRBV2 and TRBJ1-4, with D perhaps TRBD1 (6 bases). V lost 7 bases to trimming and J lost 8 bases, with 20 bases between them. CDR3 length: 15 residues. The V gene's germline CDR1 is SNHLY and CDR2 FYNNEI. CDR3 in amino acids: CASKGIRAGAEKLFF. CDR3 DNA sequence: TGTGCCAGCAAGGGTATCCGGGCAGGGGCCGAAAAACTGTTTTTT.

V is TRBV10-3 and J is TRBJ1-2; the D gene is possibly TRBD1 (6 bases). The CDR3 loop spans 14 amino acids. Germline-derived CDR1 and CDR2 are ENHRY and SYGVKD. V lost 6 bases and J lost 3, with 14 bases in between. The CDR3 coding sequence is TGTGCCATCAGCGGACAGCCCGCCGACTATGGCTACACCTTC. Its protein product is CAISGQPADYGYTF.

Only a few counts were recorded for this clonotype. The chain combines TRBV19 with TRBJ1-1; the match to TRBD1 covers 8 bases. Germline V gene sequence: CDR1 LNHDA, CDR2 SQIVND (reference sequence). This CDR3 is built from 15 residues. The J segment lost 3 bases and the V segment lost 4 bases, leaving 7 bases of the junction unmatched. CDR3 DNA: TGTGCCAGTAGTACCGGGACAGGTTTCTACACTGAAGCTTTCTTT. Translated: CASSTGTGFYTEAFF.

The chain couples TRBV20-1 to TRBJ1-1; possibly TRBD1 for D (5 bases). Germline CDR1 and CDR2: DFQATT and SNEGSKA (reference sequence). The germline V and J ends were trimmed by 1 base and 2 bases, with 17 bases remaining between them. This CDR3 is 16 amino acids long. Here the CDR3 DNA reads TGCAGTGCTAGAGGTGAGGGCCCCGGGGGTAACACTGAAGCTTTCTTT. It translates to CSARGEGPGGNTEAFF.

The chain has TRBV19 and TRBJ2-4, with 7 bases lining up with TRBD1. Germline V gene lookup returns CDR1 LNHDA and CDR2 SQIVND (reference sequence). V shed 9 bases and J 8 bases; nucleotides not matched to a gene: 7. This CDR3 comprises 12 residues. The CDR3: CASRGTVHIQYF. The CDR3 DNA is TGTGCCAGCAGGGGGACAGTACACATTCAGTACTTC.

This clonotype was seen repeatedly, ten times or more. V and J are TRBV6-2 or TRBV6-3 and TRBJ1-2, with D hard to call. The CDR3 is 12 amino acids. The V gene's germline CDR1 is MNHEY and CDR2 SVGEGT. Between the trimmed V and J ends, which lost 8 bases and 2 bases, there was a span of 9 bases. This CDR3 is CASSKRNYGYTF. CDR3 DNA sequence: TGTGCCAGCTCGAAACGAAACTATGGCTACACCTTC.